This T cell receptor beta chain was identified during a study of CD8+CD57+ T cells in acquired aplastic anemia. The wider study: DNA per sorted CD4+ or CD8+ sample ranged about 0.19 to 30 ug, averaging around 3 ug.

The CDR3 consists of 18 residues. Notes on this clonotype: Its antigen is as yet unknown.

Study-level results: Both patients and controls carried the same twenty-nine CD8+ CDR3 sequences.

CD8+CD57+ cell expansion, shown by flow cytometry, had occurred in the patients selected for sequencing. Severe acquired aplastic anemia affected all patients. When blood sampling took place, the patients had received no therapy. Genomic DNA, serving as template, underwent TCR beta VDJ and CDR3 profiling. TCRdb processed the reads anew with MiXCR; each CDR3 protein has one entry. The data hold about 220,000 distinct CDR3 sequences, with approximately 45% observed a single time. The clonotype comes from a human donor with aplastic anemia. The sequenced sample consisted of sorted CD4+, CD8+, or CD8+CD57+ T cells (not recorded which) from PBMCs. The V and J genes are TRBV3-2 and TRBJ1-1. TRBV3-2 is designated a pseudogene. The DNA of the CDR3 is TGTGCCAGCACCCAGACACCCGGGACTTCCACCGGGGTCACTGAAGCTTTCTTT. Residues: CASTQTPGTSTGVTEAFF.